This passage covers 25 T cell receptor beta chains from one sample sequenced in a study of T-cell reconstitution after alpha-beta-depleted transplantation in children. The library targeted TCRbeta and was prepared with unique molecular identifiers. TCRdb reprocessed the PCR reads via MiXCR and lists one record per CDR3 protein. The repertoire holds a few hundred thousand distinct CDR3 sequences, 25% to 30% seen once, with 30% to 40% in the top ten. The sample was PBMCs, taken before TCRalphabeta/CD19-depleted stem cell transplant. The receptors shown here come from a boy less than two years old with Wiskott-Aldrich syndrome, due to receive a stem cell transplant.

The sample holds a few counts of this clonotype. V usage is TRBV15 and J usage is TRBJ2-1, with TRBD2 identical over 10 bases. Germline CDR1 is LNHNV and CDR2 is YYDKDF (reference sequence). V dropped 5 bases and J dropped 4; count of bases not matched to a gene: 5. This CDR3 is 15 amino acids long. Written as DNA, the CDR3 is TGTGCCACCAGCCCTGGACTAGCGGTTTACAATGAGCAGTTCTTC. Protein: CATSPGLAVYNEQFF.

The rearrangement uses TRBV5-1 and TRBJ1-5; D is perhaps TRBD1 (5 bases). The CDR3 is made up of 15 amino acids. The V gene's germline CDR1 is SGHRS and CDR2 YFSETQ. The V end was cut by 1 base, the J end by 0 bases, with 8 bases between. The CDR3 nucleotides read TGCGCCAGCAGCTTGTGGGGGAATAGCAATCAGCCCCAGCATTTT. Translation: CASSLWGNSNQPQHF.

V is TRBV11-2 and J is TRBJ1-5, with D possibly TRBD1 on 6 matching bases. V lost 1 base to trimming and J lost 4 bases, with 14 bases between them. From germline, CDR1 is SGHAT and CDR2 FQNNGV. The CDR3 spans 16 residues. CDR3 region: CASSLGSGGQNQPQHF. The CDR3, as DNA: TGTGCCAGCAGCTTAGGATCGGGGGGGCAGAATCAGCCCCAGCATTTT.

This clonotype has at least ten counts. In nucleotides, the CDR3 is TGTGCCAGCAGCATACAGGGGGCGAACGAGCAGTACTTC. Residues: CASSIQGANEQYF. The rearrangement joins TRBV7-3 to TRBJ2-7, with 9 bases fitting TRBD1. Trimming cost V 5 bases and J 5 bases; bases outside gene matches: 4. The germline gives CDR1 SGHTA, CDR2 FQGTGA. This CDR3 is built from 13 residues. The entire variable domain, with the rest obtained from reference TRBV7-3 and TRBJ2-7, is as follows: GAGVSQTPSNKVTEKGKYVELRCDPISGHTALYWYRQSLGQGPEFLIYFQGTGAADDSGLPNDRFFAVRPEGSVSTLKIQRTERGDSAVYLCASSIQGANEQYFGPGTRLTVT.

The rearrangement uses TRBV6-2 or TRBV6-3 and TRBJ2-5; 9 nucleotides agree with TRBD1. Germline loops: CDR1 MNHEY, CDR2 SVGEGT. V lost 5 bases and J lost 5; bases outside the gene matches: 9. This CDR3 contains 15 residues. CDR3 protein: CASSPITGGAETQYF. CDR3 in DNA: TGTGCCAGCAGTCCGATTACAGGGGGCGCGGAGACCCAGTACTTC.

In its sample, this clonotype was seen a few times. This sequence joins TRBV28 and TRBJ1-1; D unresolved. Germline loops: CDR1 MDHEN, CDR2 SYDVKM. V gave up 5 bases and J gave up 0 bases, with 7 bases separating them. This CDR3 region has 13 residues. CDR3 bases: TGTGCCAGCAGTACAACACTGAACACTGAAGCTTTCTTT. Its translation: CASSTTLNTEAFF. The entire variable domain, with the rest obtained from reference TRBV28 and TRBJ1-1, is as follows: DVKVTQSSRYLVKRTGEKVFLECVQDMDHENMFWYRQDPGLGLRLIYFSYDVKMKEKGDIPEGYSVSREKKERFSLILESASTNQTSMYLCASSTTLNTEAFFGQGTRLTVV.

J is TRBJ2-1 and V is TRBV5-5, with D possibly being TRBD2 (6 bases). Trimming removed 4 bases from V and 1 base from J, with 15 bases in between. Germline values: CDR1 SGHKS, CDR2 YYEKEE (reference sequence). The CDR3 extends over 16 amino acids. The CDR3 reads CASSLFMGGSYNEQFF. For the CDR3, the DNA is TGTGCCAGCAGCCTCTTTATGGGAGGATCCTACAATGAGCAGTTCTTC.

The V and J genes are TRBV20-1 and TRBJ2-7; D may be TRBD1 (6 bases). Germline values: CDR1 DFQATT, CDR2 SNEGSKA (reference sequence). There are 15 residues in the CDR3. V was shortened by 3 bases and J by 4 bases, with 19 bases between the two germline ends. The CDR3 protein is CSASMAQGSVYEQYF. The CDR3 region has the DNA TGCAGTGCTAGTATGGCACAGGGAAGTGTTTACGAGCAGTACTTC.

The chain carries TRBV7-2 and TRBJ2-7; tentatively, D is TRBD1 or TRBD2 (5 bases each). This CDR3 spans 14 amino acids. Germline V gene lookup returns CDR1 SGHTA and CDR2 FQGNSA. With 5 bases removed from V and 3 bases from J, the gap between germline ends came to 14 bases. The CDR3 nucleotides read TGTGCCAGCAGCCCCCGGGGCCCTGACTACGAGCAGTACTTC. This encodes CASSPRGPDYEQYF.

This chain joins TRBV5-5 and TRBJ2-2; D tentatively fits TRBD1 or TRBD2 (6 bases each). The V end lost 2 bases, the J end lost 6 bases, and 14 bases lay between the germline ends. The CDR3 is 15 amino acids. CDR1 is SGHKS and CDR2 is YYEKEE in the germline V gene (reference sequence). The CDR3 nucleotides are TGTGCCAGCAGCTTTTGGCCAGGGGAGGCCGGGGAGCTGTTTTTT. Translating it yields CASSFWPGEAGELFF.

The chain has TRBV13 and TRBJ2-7, with unresolved D. This CDR3 is 13 amino acids long. Trimming shortened V by 6 bases and J by 0 bases, and 9 bases separated the two germline ends. CDR1 and CDR2 from the germline V gene are PRHDT and FYEKMQ (reference sequence). The CDR3 loop is CASRRLGSYEQYF. The CDR3 DNA reads as TGTGCCAGCAGACGACTCGGCTCCTACGAGCAGTACTTC.

V and J are TRBV10-3 and TRBJ1-2; the D gene is possibly TRBD1 (5 bases). CDR3 length: 16 amino acids. Germline V gives CDR1 ENHRY, CDR2 SYGVKD. Trimming left V 6 bases short and J 2 bases short, with 19 bases between. CDR3 protein: CAISNRKGGDNYGYTF. CDR3 DNA: TGTGCCATCAGCAACCGAAAGGGTGGGGACAACTATGGCTACACCTTC.

V gene TRBV7-6 combines with J gene TRBJ1-2; 10 nucleotides line up with TRBD1. CDR3 size: 13 residues. J was trimmed by 8 bases and V by 6 bases; bases with no gene match: 6. The germline CDR1 and CDR2 sequences are SGHVS and FNYEAQ. The CDR3 loop reads CASRPGQGVGYTF. In DNA form, the CDR3 reads TGTGCCAGCAGGCCCGGACAGGGGGTGGGCTACACCTTC.

Only a few counts were recorded for this clonotype. This rearrangement joins TRBV9 to TRBJ2-5; tentatively, D is TRBD1 or TRBD2 (6 bases each). CDR3 length: 15 residues. The V end was cut by 3 bases, the J end by 4 bases, with 16 bases between. CDR1 and CDR2 (germline): SGDLS, YYNGEE. This chain's CDR3 is CASSAGGGRGETQYF. CDR3 sequence (DNA): TGTGCCAGCAGCGCCGGGGGCGGAAGAGGAGAGACCCAGTACTTC.

This chain links TRBV7-7 with TRBJ1-4; D gene ambiguous. CDR1 and CDR2 from the germline V gene are SSHAT and FNYEAQ (reference sequence). This CDR3 is 15 amino acids long. V lost 1 base and J 5 bases, leaving 11 bases between the germline ends. The CDR3 sequence is CASSLGQTANEKLFF. The DNA of the CDR3 is TGTGCCAGCAGCTTAGGTCAAACAGCGAATGAAAAACTGTTTTTT.

This clonotype came up once. The chain combines TRBV12-3 or TRBV12-4 with TRBJ1-5; the D gene is possibly TRBD1 (5 bases). Trimming stripped 5 bases from V and 6 bases from J, with 8 bases between. CDR3 size: 12 residues. The CDR3 region has the DNA TGTGCCAGCAGTGGGAGGGGTCAGCCCCAGCATTTT. Its protein product is CASSGRGQPQHF.

This rearrangement joins TRBV5-1 to TRBJ1-1; 7 nucleotides align to TRBD1. V trimming: 4 bases; J trimming: 6 bases; junction bases outside the gene matches: 9. In germline, CDR1 is SGHRS, CDR2 YFSETQ. CDR3 size: 14 residues. In nucleotides, the CDR3 is TGCGCCAGCAGCGTGGGACAGCCTAGTCCTGAAGCTTTCTTT. Translation gives CASSVGQPSPEAFF.

CDR3 bases: TGCAGCGTTGGCGTTACGGATACGCAGTATTTT. Translation gives CSVGVTDTQYF. The genes are TRBV29-1 and TRBJ2-3, with unresolved D. Trimming pared 4 bases from V and 6 bases from J, leaving 8 bases between. CDR3 length equals 11 residues. CDR1 is SQVTM and CDR2 is ANQGSEA in the germline V gene.

This clonotype was recorded a few times. The V gene is TRBV28, the J gene TRBJ1-1; 7 nucleotides match TRBD1. Germline assignment: CDR1 MDHEN and CDR2 SYDVKM. Trimming cost V 6 bases and J 5 bases; bases outside gene matches: 6. This CDR3 is 13 amino acids long. CDR3 sequence: CASRRQGRTEAFF. Written as DNA, the CDR3 is TGTGCCAGCAGGCGACAGGGTAGGACTGAAGCTTTCTTT.

Points on this clonotype: One end of the junction is discordant with germline, which a read error may explain. This rearrangement joins TRBV20-1 to TRBJ2-5; 7 bases match TRBD2. CDR1 and CDR2 (germline): DFQATT, SNEGSKA (reference sequence). This CDR3 spans 14 amino acids. CDR3 protein: CSAWASGDQESQYF. DNA of the CDR3: TGCAGTGCCTGGGCTAGCGGAGACCAAGAGTCCCAGTACTTC.

This chain joins TRBV4-2 and TRBJ2-1; possibly TRBD2 for D (5 bases). This CDR3 has 17 amino acids. V lost 0 bases and J 0 bases, leaving 12 bases between the germline ends. From germline, CDR1 is LGHNA and CDR2 YNFKEQ. CDR3 DNA sequence: TGTGCCAGCAGCCAAGAACCTAGAGGGAGCTCCTACAATGAGCAGTTCTTC. It codes for CASSQEPRGSSYNEQFF.

This clonotype was detected a few times. The chain has TRBV12-3 or TRBV12-4 and TRBJ2-5, with 11 positions matching TRBD2. V dropped 2 bases and J dropped 2; count of bases not matched to a gene: 13. This CDR3 has 19 amino acids. The CDR3 bases are TGTGCCAGCAGTTTACTAGCGGGAGGAGTCTTGGCAGGGCAAGAGACCCAGTACTTC. Protein sequence: CASSLLAGGVLAGQETQYF.

This clonotype occurred a few times. The CDR3 protein is CASSLDLGGVPVYNEQFF. The CDR3 DNA is TGTGCCAGCAGCTTAGATCTAGGGGGCGTCCCCGTCTACAATGAGCAGTTCTTC. The chain employs TRBV11-2 and TRBJ2-1; 7 bases match TRBD1. Germline V gene data show CDR1 as SGHAT and CDR2 as FQNNGV. This CDR3 is built from 18 residues. Trimming took 0 bases from V and 3 from J; bases not matched to a gene: 11.

This clonotype appeared a few times. The J gene is TRBJ2-3, the V gene TRBV28; 7 bases align to TRBD1. The germline CDR1 and CDR2 sequences are MDHEN and SYDVKM. The CDR3 extends over 18 amino acids. The V segment lost 8 bases and the J segment 6 bases; nucleotides outside the gene matches: 23. DNA of the CDR3: TGTGCCAGCGGTGGGGTACGGGGCCGACAGGGCATGGGTGATACGCAGTATTTT. This encodes CASGGVRGRQGMGDTQYF.

The V and J genes are TRBV19 and TRBJ2-3; tentatively, D is TRBD2 (6 bases). The CDR3 sequence is 17 residues long. V lost 4 bases, J lost 0 bases, and 17 bases lay in between. Germline-derived CDR1 and CDR2 are LNHDA and SQIVND (reference sequence). The CDR3 region is CASSTRRGGASTDTQYF. In DNA, the CDR3 is TGTGCCAGTAGTACCCGAAGAGGCGGGGCCAGCACAGATACGCAGTATTTT.